This paragraph reports one TCR beta chain. V was trimmed by 2 bases and J by 8 bases, leaving 15 bases between them. The CDR3 runs to 15 residues. The germline gives CDR1 LGHNA, CDR2 YSLEER. These data belong to a study of T cell clones after liver transplantation. Overall study: In this trial, immunosuppression withdrawal was attempted within 2 years of liver transplant. TCRbeta sequencing after a pre-transplant mixed lymphocyte reaction identified graft-donor-reactive clones, later tracked in post-transplant blood. Three of the eight recipients were HCV-positive; the rest had non-autoimmune, non-viral transplant indications. As an antigen-independent comparator, third-party-reactive TCRbeta sequences came from pre-transplant mixed lymphocyte reactions.

This table comes from immunoSEQ multiplex PCR, and its TCRdb copy is limited to in-frame clones, with some not included. The sample yields about 76,000 clones, approximately 87% seen once. The specimen comprised CD4+ T cells from blood, sampled at the 22-month timepoint. V and J are TRBV4-3 and TRBJ1-4; perhaps TRBD1 as D (5 bases). The TCR was taken from a human patient who received a liver transplant. Part of the T cells may come from the graft donor. CDR3 sequence: CASSQPDSGYEKLFF. DNA for the CDR3: TGCGCCAGCAGCCAACCCGACAGCGGCTACGAAAAACTGTTTTTT.